This T cell receptor beta chain was obtained from a study of blood T cell repertoires in COVID-19. Assay: immunoSEQ multiplex PCR; the TCRdb copy retains only in-frame clones and omits some. This sample has over 100,000 clones; around 89% occur once, and the top ten carry about a tenth. CDR1 is SQVTM and CDR2 is ANQGSEA in the germline V gene. The V gene end was trimmed by 6 bases and the J gene end by 0 bases; junction bases not matched to a gene: 5. The CDR3 loop spans 15 amino acids. The receptor's source is a man aged 50-59 years with acute or convalescent COVID-19. The chain combines TRBV29-1 with TRBJ2-6, with 7 positions matching TRBD1. Material: peripheral blood. The CDR3 DNA reads TGCAGCGTGGGGGACAGAAACTCTGGGGCCAACGTCCTGACTTTC. It encodes CSVGDRNSGANVLTF.